This T cell receptor beta chain was sequenced during a study of radiotherapy plus CTLA-4 blockade in lung cancer. A remark on this clone: Its cognate antigen is unknown.

Study-wide points: Blood TCR clones of tumor origin expanded after radiotherapy plus ipilimumab. Increased serum interferon-beta after radiation also reportedly predicted response strongly.

Trimming removed 4 bases from V and 3 bases from J; junction bases left unmatched: 9. Germline CDR1 reads SGDLS; CDR2 reads YYNGEE. This CDR3 is built from 16 residues. Using immunoSEQ multiplex PCR, the repertoire was profiled, and TCRdb retains in-frame clones only, with some absent. The sample lists just under 45,000 clones, roughly 67% occurring once. The receptor comes from a human donor with non-small cell lung cancer who had a partial response to radiotherapy plus ipilimumab. The specimen was peripheral blood, collected from a patient treated with radiotherapy plus ipilimumab. The chain joins TRBV9 to TRBJ2-1; 8 bases agree with TRBD2. This CDR3 reads CASSLGAGGLYNEQFF. Here the CDR3 DNA reads TGTGCCAGCAGCCTAGGGGCGGGGGGACTCTACAATGAGCAGTTCTTC.